The 16 T cell receptor beta chains in this list originate from one sample, sequenced in a study of CXCR3-negative and CXCR3-positive naive CD8 T cells. TRB cDNA was prepared as libraries by UMI-labeled 5' RACE. TCRdb re-analyzed the 5' RACE reads; it lists each CDR3 protein once, without DNA. Its table records around 60,000 distinct CDR3 sequences. The sequencing input was naive CXCR3- CD8+ T cells from blood. Specified subset: CD45RO-CCR7+CD27+CD95- naive CD8+ T cells lacking CXCR3 (TNR3-). The receptors were sampled from a human donor in good health. Some clones in this sample may be carry-over from other donors' samples.

The gene calls are TRBV7-2 and TRBJ1-6; the D call from TCRdb, TRBD1, cannot be confirmed without DNA. Germline V gives CDR1 SGHTA, CDR2 FQGNSA. There are 14 residues in the CDR3. The CDR3 loop reads CASTTGSSGSPLHF.

The chain has TRBV30 and TRBJ2-3; TCRdb proposes TRBD2, but this gene call is untestable without DNA. Per the germline V gene, CDR1 is GTSNPN and CDR2 is SVGIG (reference sequence). CDR3 length equals 14 residues. CDR3 sequence reads: CAWSSDSVADTQYF.

CDR3 residues: CASSLVATNEKLFF. The chain carries TRBV11-2 and TRBJ1-4. The V gene's germline CDR1 is SGHAT and CDR2 FQNNGV. The CDR3 is 14 amino acids.

V gene TRBV28 combines with J gene TRBJ2-4. This CDR3 has 14 residues. Germline V gives CDR1 MDHEN, CDR2 SYDVKM. CDR3 amino acids: CATTALLAKNIQYF.

This chain links TRBV18 with TRBJ1-1; the D gene TCRdb calls, TRBD1, cannot be checked with no DNA. Germline V gives CDR1 KGHSH, CDR2 LQKENI. CDR3 length: 18 amino acids. The CDR3 spells CASSPRFGSTPGGTEAFF. Supplemented by reference TRBV18 and TRBJ1-1, the full variable domain reads NAGVMQNPRHLVRRRGQEARLRCSPMKGHSHVYWYRQLPEEGLKFMVYLQKENIIDESGMPKERFSAEFPKEGPSILRIQQVVRGDSAAYFCASSPRFGSTPGGTEAFFGQGTRLTVV.

This rearrangement joins TRBV6-5 to TRBJ2-7; TCRdb outputs TRBD1, but without DNA this stays unchecked. This CDR3 has 16 residues. Per germline, CDR1 MNHEY and CDR2 SVGAGI. The CDR3 here is CASSYTAGGLAYEQYF.

V usage is TRBV7-8 and J usage is TRBJ2-1. The CDR3 is 16 amino acids. Germline lookup yields CDR1 SGHVS and CDR2 FQNEAQ. The CDR3 reads CASSLDWGPTYNEQFF.

The V and J genes are TRBV12-3 or TRBV12-4 and TRBJ2-3; the D call of TRBD1 rests on TCRdb alone, since no DNA is present to check it. The CDR3 spans 15 residues. This CDR3 reads CASGLRGWGTNTQYF.

The chain carries TRBV12-3 or TRBV12-4 and TRBJ2-2; TCRdb outputs TRBD2, but without DNA this stays unchecked. This CDR3 contains 14 residues. This chain's CDR3 is CASSFVGGSGELFF.

This CDR3 reads CASSLSGGDTEAFF. The chain combines TRBV7-2 with TRBJ1-1; TCRdb proposes TRBD1, but this gene call is untestable without DNA. CDR1 SGHTA and CDR2 FQGNSA come from the germline V gene. CDR3 length: 14 amino acids.

The V call is TRBV29-1, the J call TRBJ2-7. Per the germline V gene, CDR1 is SQVTM and CDR2 is ANQGSEA. CDR3 length: 16 residues. The CDR3 spells CSVEDQKYGDPYEQYF.

J is TRBJ2-7 and V is TRBV10-1. The CDR3 has 15 residues. Germline V gene data show CDR1 as WNHNN and CDR2 as SYGVQD (reference sequence). The CDR3 spells CASSESKGCDYEQYF.

The chain links TRBV4-3 to TRBJ2-7; TCRdb's D call, TRBD2, is unchecked because there is no DNA. Per germline, CDR1 LGHNA and CDR2 YSLEER. The CDR3 extends over 15 amino acids. The CDR3 loop is CASSQLAGGNYEQYF.

The CDR3 loop is CSVASPTGTSGTGAYNEQFF. The chain has TRBV29-1 and TRBJ2-1; checking the TCRdb D call of TRBD2 is not possible without DNA. Per germline, CDR1 SQVTM and CDR2 ANQGSEA. This CDR3 contains 20 residues.

The V and J genes are TRBV6-1 and TRBJ1-2. The CDR3 totals 13 residues. Looked up from germline, CDR1 is MNHNS and CDR2 is SASEGT. The CDR3 loop reads CASSWAGPADYTF.

The V call is TRBV5-1, the J call TRBJ2-1; TCRdb gives TRBD2 as the D gene, but with no DNA this cannot be confirmed. Per germline, CDR1 SGHRS and CDR2 YFSETQ. This CDR3 spans 17 amino acids. The CDR3 sequence: CASTTGSSGGKYNEQFF.